This TCR beta chain was sequenced for a study of T cell responses to AZD1222 COVID-19 vaccine. Study results and caveats: Donors were largely white British and mainly female; clonal diversity was possibly underestimated.

CDR3 size: 13 residues. Germline V gene lookup returns CDR1 SGHTA and CDR2 FQGNSA. V lost 1 base to trimming and J lost 6 bases, with 6 bases between them. A remark on this clone: Its antigen is not known.

The protocol was immunoSEQ multiplex PCR, while the TCRdb copy is restricted to in-frame clones and leaves out a portion. Here the sample spans roughly 170,000 clones, roughly 94% being singletons. Second-dose groups at about 4 or about 12 weeks were pooled. The material was peripheral blood, obtained 28 days after the second AZD1222 dose. This chain uses TRBV7-2 with TRBJ2-2; D may correspond to TRBD1 or TRBD2 (5 bases each). This clonotype originated in an adult who received the AZD1222 COVID-19 vaccine. The CDR3 spells CASSLGGAGELFF. The DNA of the CDR3 is TGTGCCAGCAGCTTAGGAGGGGCCGGGGAGCTGTTTTTT.